These T cell receptor beta chains were read from a single sample in a study of T-cell reconstitution after alpha-beta-depleted transplantation in children. TCRdb recomputed calls from the PCR reads with MiXCR, one row per CDR3 protein. The sample yields approximately 800,000 distinct CDR3 sequences, about 16% seen once. Material: PBMCs, mostly from graft donor cells, obtained 360 days after TCRalphabeta/CD19-depleted stem cell transplant. These receptor sequences come from a male patient younger than 18 who had a stem cell transplant for acute lymphoblastic leukemia, so the T cells may come from the graft donor. Each CDR3 is given without its conserved first and last residue.

TRBJ2-1 | TRBV12-3/TRBV12-4 | ASSPRGLARYNEQF
TRBJ1-1 | TRBV7-2 | ASSLKGWGLF
TRBJ1-5 | TRBV2 | ASSGTAEGQPQH
TRBJ2-3 | TRBV11-3 | ASERGYTDTQY
TRBJ1-5 | TRBV10-3 | AIRGDRGNQPQH
TRBJ2-2 | TRBV5-1 | ASSSRQANTGELF
TRBJ2-2 | TRBV11-2 | ASSSSSGVRPGELF
TRBJ2-1 | TRBV5-1 | ASSLRVVIGQF
TRBJ2-1 | TRBV10-3 | AISERTYNEQF
TRBJ2-7 | TRBV11-2 | ASSQGVGVGEQY
TRBJ2-7 | TRBV6-5 | ASSYSIATGSFHEQY
TRBJ1-2 | TRBV20-1 | SAISGGQGNYGYT
TRBJ2-3 | TRBV19 | ASSIVTSDTQY
TRBJ1-1 | TRBV5-1 | ASSLNPLVNTEAF
TRBJ1-5 | TRBV20-1 | SARVQGYQPQH
TRBJ2-4 | TRBV9 | ASSVVGVEGDIQY
TRBJ2-1 | TRBV12-5 | ASGLVAYNEQF
TRBJ2-7 | TRBV20-1 | SASVWRQDEQY
TRBJ2-3 | TRBV24-1 | ATSGQPHTDTQY
TRBJ1-1 | TRBV12-3/TRBV12-4 | ASSPIPGQGHTEAF
TRBJ1-5 | TRBV12-3/TRBV12-4 | ASSQNQPQH
TRBJ2-6 | TRBV5-1 | ASSLGASGANVLT
TRBJ2-1 | TRBV9 | ASSARASGSYNEQF
TRBJ1-1 | TRBV27 | ASSSPLGQGWGAF
TRBJ2-1 | TRBV5-1 | ASSEGLAADEQF
TRBJ2-1 | TRBV5-1 | ASSLGTGRYEQF
TRBJ1-1 | TRBV19 | ASSIGRLTLNTEAF
TRBJ2-1 | TRBV29-1 | SVEDSPTSAYNEQF
TRBJ2-7 | TRBV6-5 | ASSSQEKYEQY
TRBJ2-5 | TRBV6-2/TRBV6-3 | ASSSASDQETQY
TRBJ1-1 | TRBV6-5 | ASSYGEIHRVMNTEAF
TRBJ2-1 | TRBV7-6 | ASSSYRTSVYNEQF
TRBJ2-5 | TRBV29-1 | SVSTVPQETQY
TRBJ2-5 | TRBV20-1 | SASPLKGVQETQY
TRBJ1-5 | TRBV6-6 | ASPGTQPQH
TRBJ1-1 | TRBV3-1 | ASSPPGGLEAF
TRBJ2-7 | TRBV27 | ASRGATGGLLFPYEQY
TRBJ2-3 | TRBV20-1 | RAGTSGGPDTQY
TRBJ2-1 | TRBV12-3/TRBV12-4 | ASSFLPLAGVGNEQF
TRBJ2-7 | TRBV27 | ASSSPPGQGVSYEQY
TRBJ2-7 | TRBV7-6 | ASSLGLAANEQY
TRBJ1-4 | TRBV12-3/TRBV12-4 | ASSKNTATNEKLF
TRBJ2-7 | TRBV10-3 | AISEGLAGAVYEQY
TRBJ2-1 | TRBV7-6 | ASSLGSAGSYNEQF
TRBJ2-1 | TRBV4-1 | ASSSSVTYNEQF